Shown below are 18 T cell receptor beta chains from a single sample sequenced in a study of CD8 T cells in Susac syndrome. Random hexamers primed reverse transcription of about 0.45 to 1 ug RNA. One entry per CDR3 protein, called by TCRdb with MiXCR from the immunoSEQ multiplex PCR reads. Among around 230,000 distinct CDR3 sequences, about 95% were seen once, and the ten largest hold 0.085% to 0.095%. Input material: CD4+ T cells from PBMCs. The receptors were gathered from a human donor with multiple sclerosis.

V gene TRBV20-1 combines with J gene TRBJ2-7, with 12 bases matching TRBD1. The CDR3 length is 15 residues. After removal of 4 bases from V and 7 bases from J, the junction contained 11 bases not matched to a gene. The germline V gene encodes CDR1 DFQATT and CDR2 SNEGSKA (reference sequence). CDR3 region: CSAKPGQGATWEQYF. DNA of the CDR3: TGCAGTGCTAAACCGGGACAGGGGGCAACGTGGGAGCAGTACTTC.

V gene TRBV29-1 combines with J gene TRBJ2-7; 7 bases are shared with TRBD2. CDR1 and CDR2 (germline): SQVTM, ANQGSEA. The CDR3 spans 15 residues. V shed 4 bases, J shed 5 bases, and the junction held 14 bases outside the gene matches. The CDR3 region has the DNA TGCAGCGTTGGGGTGGGAGGGCCGCTTCTGGACGAGCAGTACTTC. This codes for CSVGVGGPLLDEQYF.

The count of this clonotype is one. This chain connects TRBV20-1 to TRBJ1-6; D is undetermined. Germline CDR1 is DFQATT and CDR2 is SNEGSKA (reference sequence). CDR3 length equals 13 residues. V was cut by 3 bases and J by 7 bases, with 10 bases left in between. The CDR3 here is CSASRLGNSPLHF. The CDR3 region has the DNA TGCAGTGCTAGCCGGTTGGGCAATTCACCCCTCCACTTT.

This CDR3 is CATSRDWGASNTEAFF. For the CDR3, the DNA is TGTGCCACCAGCAGAGATTGGGGGGCCTCGAACACTGAAGCTTTCTTT. The chain combines TRBV15 with TRBJ1-1, with D tentatively TRBD1 (6 bases). Germline V gene lookup returns CDR1 LNHNV and CDR2 YYDKDF (reference sequence). The CDR3 has 16 amino acids. Between the trimmed V and J ends, which lost 0 bases and 1 base, there was a span of 12 bases.

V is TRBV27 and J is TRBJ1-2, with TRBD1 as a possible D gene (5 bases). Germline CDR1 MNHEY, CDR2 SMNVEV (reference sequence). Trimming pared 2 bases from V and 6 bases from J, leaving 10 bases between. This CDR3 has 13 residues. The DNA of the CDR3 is TGTGCCAGCAGTTTACACCGGGGCGATGGCTACACCTTC. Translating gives CASSLHRGDGYTF.

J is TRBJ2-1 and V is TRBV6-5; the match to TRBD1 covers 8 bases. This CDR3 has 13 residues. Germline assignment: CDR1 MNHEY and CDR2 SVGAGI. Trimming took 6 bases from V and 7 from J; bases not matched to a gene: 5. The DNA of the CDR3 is TGTGCCAGCAGGGACAGGGTGAGGAATGAGCAGTTCTTC. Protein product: CASRDRVRNEQFF.

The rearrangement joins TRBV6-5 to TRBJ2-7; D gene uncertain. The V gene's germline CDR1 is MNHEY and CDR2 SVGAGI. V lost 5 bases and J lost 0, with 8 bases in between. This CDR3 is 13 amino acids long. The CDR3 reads CASSLTFSYEQYF. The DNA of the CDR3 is TGTGCCAGCAGTCTCACATTCTCCTACGAGCAGTACTTC.

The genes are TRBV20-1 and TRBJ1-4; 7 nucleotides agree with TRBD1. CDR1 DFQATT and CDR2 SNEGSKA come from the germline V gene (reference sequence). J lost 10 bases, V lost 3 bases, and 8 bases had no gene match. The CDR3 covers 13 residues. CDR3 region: CSARERQGPKLFF. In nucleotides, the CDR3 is TGCAGTGCTAGGGAAAGACAGGGTCCAAAACTGTTTTTT.

Here the CDR3 DNA reads TGTGCCAGCAGCCAGCGACAGGGGAGGTCCTACAATGAGCAGTTCTTC. This codes for CASSQRQGRSYNEQFF. The chain uses TRBV7-8 and TRBJ2-1; TRBD1 aligns across 8 bases. Trimming cost V 5 bases and J 1 base; bases outside gene matches: 7. In germline, CDR1 is SGHVS, CDR2 FQNEAQ. CDR3 length: 16 residues.

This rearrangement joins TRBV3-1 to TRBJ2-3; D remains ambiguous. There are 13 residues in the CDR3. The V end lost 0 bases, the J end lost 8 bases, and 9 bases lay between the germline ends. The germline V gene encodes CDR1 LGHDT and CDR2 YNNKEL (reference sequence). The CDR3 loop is CASSQDHVGTQYF. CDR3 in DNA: TGTGCCAGCAGCCAAGACCATGTCGGTACGCAGTATTTT.

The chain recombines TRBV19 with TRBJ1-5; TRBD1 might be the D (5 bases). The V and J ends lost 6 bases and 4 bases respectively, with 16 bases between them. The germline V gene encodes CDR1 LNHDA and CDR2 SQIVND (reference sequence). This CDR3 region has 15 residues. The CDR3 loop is CASREQGLGNQPQHF. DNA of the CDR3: TGTGCCAGTAGAGAGCAGGGACTGGGGAATCAGCCCCAGCATTTT.

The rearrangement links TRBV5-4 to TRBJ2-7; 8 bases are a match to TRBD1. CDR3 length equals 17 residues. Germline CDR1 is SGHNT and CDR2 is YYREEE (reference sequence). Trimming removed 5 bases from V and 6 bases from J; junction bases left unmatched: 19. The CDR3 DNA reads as TGTGCCAGCAGTAACCCGAACACCGGGACAGGAAGAGCCGAGCAGTACTTC. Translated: CASSNPNTGTGRAEQYF.

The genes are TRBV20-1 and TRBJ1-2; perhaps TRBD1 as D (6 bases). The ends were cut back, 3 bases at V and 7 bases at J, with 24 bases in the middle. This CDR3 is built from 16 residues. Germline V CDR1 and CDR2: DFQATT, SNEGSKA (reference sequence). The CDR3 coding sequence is TGCAGTGCTAGTGATCAGACAGGCCCCGGGCATGCTGGCTACACCTTC. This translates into CSASDQTGPGHAGYTF.

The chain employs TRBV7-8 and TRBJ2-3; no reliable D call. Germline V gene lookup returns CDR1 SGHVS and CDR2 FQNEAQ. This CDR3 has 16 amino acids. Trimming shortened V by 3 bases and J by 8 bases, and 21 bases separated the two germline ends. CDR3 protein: CASSFVSTGNPATQYF. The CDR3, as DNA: TGTGCCAGCAGCTTCGTATCGACTGGCAACCCAGCTACGCAGTATTTT.

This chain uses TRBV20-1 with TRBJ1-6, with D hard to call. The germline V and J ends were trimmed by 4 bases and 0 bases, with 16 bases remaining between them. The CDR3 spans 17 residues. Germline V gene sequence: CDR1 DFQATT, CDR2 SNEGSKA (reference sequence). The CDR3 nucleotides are TGCAGTGCTACCAAATCCTTCCAGAGCTCCTATAATTCACCCCTCCACTTT. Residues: CSATKSFQSSYNSPLHF.

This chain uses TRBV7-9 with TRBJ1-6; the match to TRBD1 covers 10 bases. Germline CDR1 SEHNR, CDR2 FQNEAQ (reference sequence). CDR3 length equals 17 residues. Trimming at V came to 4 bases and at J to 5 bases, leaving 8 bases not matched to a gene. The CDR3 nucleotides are TGTGCCAGCAGCTCCAGGAGGGACAGGGGTGATAATTCACCCCTCCACTTT. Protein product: CASSSRRDRGDNSPLHF.

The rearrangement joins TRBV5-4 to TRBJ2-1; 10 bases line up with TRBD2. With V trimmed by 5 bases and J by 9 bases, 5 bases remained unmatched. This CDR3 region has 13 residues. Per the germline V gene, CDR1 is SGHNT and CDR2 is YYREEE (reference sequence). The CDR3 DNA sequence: TGTGCCAGCAGTTCAGCGGGGGGGGGTGAGCAGTTCTTC. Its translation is CASSSAGGGEQFF.

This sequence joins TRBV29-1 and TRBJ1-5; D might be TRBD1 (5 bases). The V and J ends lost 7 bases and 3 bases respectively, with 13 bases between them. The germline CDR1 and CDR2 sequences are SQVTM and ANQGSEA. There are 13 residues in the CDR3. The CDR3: CSAGTDPNQPQHF. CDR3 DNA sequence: TGCAGCGCCGGGACGGACCCCAATCAGCCCCAGCATTTT.